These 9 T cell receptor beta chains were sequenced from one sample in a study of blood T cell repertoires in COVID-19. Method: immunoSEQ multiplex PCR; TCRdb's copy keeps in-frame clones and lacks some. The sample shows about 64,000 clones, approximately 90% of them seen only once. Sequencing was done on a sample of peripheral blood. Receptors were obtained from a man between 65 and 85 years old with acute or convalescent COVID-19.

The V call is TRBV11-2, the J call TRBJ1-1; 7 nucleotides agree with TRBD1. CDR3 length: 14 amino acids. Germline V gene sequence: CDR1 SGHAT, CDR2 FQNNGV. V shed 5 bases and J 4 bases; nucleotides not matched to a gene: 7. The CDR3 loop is CASSVYRGTTEAFF. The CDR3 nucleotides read TGTGCCAGCAGCGTCTACAGGGGAACCACTGAAGCTTTCTTT.

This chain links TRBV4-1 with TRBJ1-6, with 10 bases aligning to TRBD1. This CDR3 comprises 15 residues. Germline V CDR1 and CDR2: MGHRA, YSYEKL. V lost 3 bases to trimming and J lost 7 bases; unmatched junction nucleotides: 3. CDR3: CASSQGQGLNSPLHF. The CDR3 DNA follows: TGCGCCAGCAGCCAGGGACAGGGGCTGAATTCACCCCTCCACTTT.

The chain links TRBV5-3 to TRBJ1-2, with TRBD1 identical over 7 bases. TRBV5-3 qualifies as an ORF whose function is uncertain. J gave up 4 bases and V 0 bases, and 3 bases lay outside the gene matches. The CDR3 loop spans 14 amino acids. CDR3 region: CARSLGQGGYGYTF. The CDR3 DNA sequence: TGTGCCAGAAGCTTGGGACAGGGCGGCTATGGCTACACCTTC.

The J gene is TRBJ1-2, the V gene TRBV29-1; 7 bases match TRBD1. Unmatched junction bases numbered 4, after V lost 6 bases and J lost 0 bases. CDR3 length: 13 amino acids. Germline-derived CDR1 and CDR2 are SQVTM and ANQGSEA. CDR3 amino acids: CSVRTGSNYGYTF. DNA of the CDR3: TGCAGCGTCCGGACAGGTTCTAACTATGGCTACACCTTC.

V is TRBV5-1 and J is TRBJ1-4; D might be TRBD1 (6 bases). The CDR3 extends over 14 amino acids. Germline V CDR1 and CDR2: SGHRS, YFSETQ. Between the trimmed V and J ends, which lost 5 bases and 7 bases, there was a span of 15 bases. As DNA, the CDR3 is TGCGCCAGCAGTGACCGAACAGGGACTGAAAAACTGTTTTTT. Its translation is CASSDRTGTEKLFF.

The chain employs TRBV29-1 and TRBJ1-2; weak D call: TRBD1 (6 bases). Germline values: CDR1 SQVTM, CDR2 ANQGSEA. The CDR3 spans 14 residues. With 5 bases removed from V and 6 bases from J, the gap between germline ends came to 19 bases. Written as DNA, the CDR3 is TGCAGCGTTTTACAATGGACAGCGCAGCATGGCTACACCTTC. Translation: CSVLQWTAQHGYTF.

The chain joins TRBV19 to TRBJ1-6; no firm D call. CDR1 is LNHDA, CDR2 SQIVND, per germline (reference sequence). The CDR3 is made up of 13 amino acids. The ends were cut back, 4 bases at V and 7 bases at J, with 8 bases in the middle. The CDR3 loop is CASSTSTNSPLHF. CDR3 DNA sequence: TGTGCCAGTAGTACGAGCACGAATTCACCCCTCCACTTT.

Here the CDR3 reads CASSQDIQGRLSPLHF. CDR3 DNA sequence: TGTGCCAGCAGCCAAGATATTCAGGGGCGCCTCTCACCCCTCCACTTT. The V and J genes are TRBV4-2 and TRBJ1-6, with D possibly being TRBD1 (6 bases). Germline CDR1 and CDR2: LGHNA and YNFKEQ. Trimming removed 0 bases at V and 10 bases at J, with 16 bases between. This CDR3 comprises 16 residues.

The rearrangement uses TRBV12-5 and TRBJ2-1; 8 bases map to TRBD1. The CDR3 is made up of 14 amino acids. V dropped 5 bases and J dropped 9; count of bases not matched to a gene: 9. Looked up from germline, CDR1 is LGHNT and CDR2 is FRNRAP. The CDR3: CASGTQDRAGEQFF. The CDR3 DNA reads TGTGCTAGTGGTACCCAGGACAGGGCGGGTGAGCAGTTCTTC.